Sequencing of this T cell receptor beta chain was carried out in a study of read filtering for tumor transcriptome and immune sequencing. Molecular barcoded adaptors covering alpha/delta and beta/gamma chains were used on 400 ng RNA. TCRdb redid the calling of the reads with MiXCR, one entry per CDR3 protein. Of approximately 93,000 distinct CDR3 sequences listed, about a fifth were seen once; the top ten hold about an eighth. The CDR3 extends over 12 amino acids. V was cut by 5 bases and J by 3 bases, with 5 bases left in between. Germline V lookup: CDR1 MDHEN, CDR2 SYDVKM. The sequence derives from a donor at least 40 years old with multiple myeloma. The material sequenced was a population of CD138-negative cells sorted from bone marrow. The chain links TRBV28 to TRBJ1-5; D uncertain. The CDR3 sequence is CASSPLNQPQHF. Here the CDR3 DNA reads TGTGCCAGCAGTCCCCTCAATCAGCCCCAGCATTTT.